The 18 T cell receptor beta chains listed next were all sequenced from one sample in a study of CD8+ T cells in alopecia areata. Treatment in this sample: oral pan-JAK inhibitor, 5-10 mg twice daily. Isolated RNA was reverse transcribed into cDNA used as the sequencing template. TCRdb keeps only in-frame clones here, not all; method: immunoSEQ multiplex PCR. This sample has roughly 230,000 clones, with around two fifths found just once. The material sequenced was CD4+ T cells sorted from blood, taken at roughly week 36, from a patient treated with tofacitinib. Receptors were obtained from a human donor with alopecia areata.

This clone appeared a few times. V and J are TRBV14 and TRBJ2-2; D remains unclear. CDR1 and CDR2 (germline): SGHDN, FVKESK. The CDR3 covers 13 residues. The V gene lost 1 base and the J gene lost 8 bases, with 8 bases spanning the gap. The CDR3 DNA sequence: TGTGCCAGCAGCCAAGTGATCGAGGGGGAGCTGTTTTTT. It encodes CASSQVIEGELFF. The full variable domain, completed using reference TRBV14 and TRBJ2-2, is EAGVTQFPSHSVIEKGQTVTLRCDPISGHDNLYWYRRVMGKEIKFLLHFVKESKQDESGMPNNRFLAERTGGTYSTLKVQPAELEDSGVYFCASSQVIEGELFFGEGSRLTVL.

The chain uses TRBV6-6 and TRBJ1-2; TRBD1 is a possible D gene (5 bases). From germline, CDR1 is MNHNY and CDR2 SVGAGI (reference sequence). The CDR3 runs to 11 residues. Trimming stripped 5 bases from V and 13 bases from J, with 14 bases between. The CDR3 region is CASSPLDSPTF. CDR3 coding DNA: TGTGCCAGCAGTCCCCTCGACAGTCCCACCTTC.

V gene TRBV5-6 combines with J gene TRBJ2-7; 10 positions match TRBD2. This CDR3 spans 18 amino acids. Germline trimming cut 2 bases from V and 0 bases from J; bases unmatched to any gene: 11. The germline CDR1 and CDR2 sequences are SGHDT and YYEEEE. CDR3 protein: CASSFRLAGALSSYEQYF. The CDR3 DNA reads as TGTGCCAGCAGCTTCCGGCTAGCGGGAGCCCTGAGCTCCTACGAGCAGTACTTC. Using reference TRBV5-6 and TRBJ2-7 for the parts outside the CDR3, the full variable domain is DAGVTQSPTHLIKTRGQQVTLRCSPKSGHDTVSWYQQALGQGPQFIFQYYEEEERQRGNFPDRFSGHQFPNYSSELNVNALLLGDSALYLCASSFRLAGALSSYEQYFGPGTRLTVT.

This chain links TRBV7-6 with TRBJ2-2, with D uncertain. This CDR3 region has 13 residues. Germline CDR1 and CDR2: SGHVS and FNYEAQ. V lost 5 bases to trimming and J lost 6 bases, with 10 bases between them. CDR3 protein: CASSPRPAGELFF. The DNA of the CDR3 is TGTGCCAGCAGCCCCAGGCCGGCCGGGGAGCTGTTTTTT.

Only a few counts were recorded for this clone. The V gene is TRBV5-4, the J gene TRBJ2-1, with 7 bases aligning to TRBD1. Germline CDR1 reads SGHNT; CDR2 reads YYREEE (reference sequence). This CDR3 has 15 residues. V lost 4 bases and J lost 1; bases outside the gene matches: 5. The CDR3 loop is CASSPPGQSYNEQFF. The DNA for the CDR3 is TGTGCCAGCAGCCCGCCGGGACAGTCCTACAATGAGCAGTTCTTC.

This clone has a handful of counts. The rearrangement joins TRBV19 to TRBJ2-2, with TRBD1 matching 9 bases. The length of the CDR3 is 15 residues. V shed 6 bases and J 3 bases; nucleotides not matched to a gene: 5. Germline CDR1 and CDR2: LNHDA and SQIVND (reference sequence). CDR3 nucleotides: TGTGCCAGTAGCCCGGGACAGGGATACACCGGGGAGCTGTTTTTT. Translation: CASSPGQGYTGELFF.

The chain has TRBV9 and TRBJ2-1, with 7 bases that match TRBD1. The J segment lost 4 bases and the V segment lost 2 bases, leaving 9 bases of the junction unmatched. This CDR3 comprises 16 residues. The germline V gene has CDR1 SGDLS and CDR2 YYNGEE. Written as DNA, the CDR3 is TGTGCCAGCAGCGTTAACAGGGGAGTGAAGTACAATGAGCAGTTCTTC. It codes for CASSVNRGVKYNEQFF. Complete variable domain (other parts from reference TRBV9 and TRBJ2-1): DSGVTQTPKHLITATGQRVTLRCSPRSGDLSVYWYQQSLDQGLQFLIQYYNGEERAKGNILERFSAQQFPDLHSELNLSSLELGDSALYFCASSVNRGVKYNEQFFGPGTRLTVL.

The gene calls are TRBV6-5 and TRBJ2-2; no clear D gene. CDR1 and CDR2 (germline): MNHEY, SVGAGI. There are 15 residues in the CDR3. Trimming stripped 7 bases from V and 0 bases from J, with 12 bases between. As DNA, the CDR3 is TGTGCCAGCAACGTAGGGCGTCCGAACACCGGGGAGCTGTTTTTT. Protein: CASNVGRPNTGELFF.

This clone was seen more than once but under ten times. The chain joins TRBV18 to TRBJ1-4, with 7 bases that match TRBD1. The length of the CDR3 is 13 residues. With 6 bases clipped from V and 8 bases from J, the junction kept 6 bases outside the gene matches. CDR1 and CDR2 from the germline V gene are KGHSH and LQKENI. DNA for the CDR3: TGTGCCAGCTCCGGACAGGCAGAAGAAAAACTGTTTTTT. This translates into CASSGQAEEKLFF.

The chain combines TRBV11-2 with TRBJ2-2, with 9 bases that match TRBD2. The V gene end was trimmed by 5 bases and the J gene end by 5 bases; junction bases not matched to a gene: 9. Germline CDR1 SGHAT, CDR2 FQNNGV. The CDR3 spans 16 residues. The CDR3 DNA reads as TGTGCCAGCAGCCCCTTAGCGGGAGCCGGGACCGGGGAGCTGTTTTTT. As protein: CASSPLAGAGTGELFF.

This clone was picked up a small number of times. This chain uses TRBV11-2 with TRBJ2-1, with 13 bases aligning to TRBD2. The CDR3 spans 16 residues. Germline CDR1 reads SGHAT; CDR2 reads FQNNGV. With 4 bases clipped from V and 8 bases from J, the junction kept 8 bases outside the gene matches. CDR3 sequence (DNA): TGTGCCAGCAGCTCAGAAGGGACTAGCGGGATTTATGAGCAGTTCTTC. The encoded protein is CASSSEGTSGIYEQFF.

The genes are TRBV5-1 and TRBJ1-1; D ambiguous. This CDR3 is 16 amino acids long. V was shortened by 4 bases and J by 1 base, with 17 bases between the two germline ends. The V gene's germline CDR1 is SGHRS and CDR2 YFSETQ. CDR3 nucleotide sequence: TGCGCCAGCAGCCCATCCCCCGCTCTACCGAACACTGAAGCTTTCTTT. Translating it yields CASSPSPALPNTEAFF.

V usage is TRBV5-1 and J usage is TRBJ1-5, with TRBD1 matching 9 bases. Germline-derived CDR1 and CDR2 are SGHRS and YFSETQ. The CDR3 contains 14 residues. Germline trimming cut 4 bases from V and 6 bases from J; bases unmatched to any gene: 5. The CDR3 bases are TGCGCCAGCAGCGAAGGGACAGGGAGTCAGCCCCAGCATTTT. Translating it yields CASSEGTGSQPQHF.

This clone was counted only a few times. CDR3 protein: CASTLLMNTEAFF. Here the CDR3 DNA reads TGTGCCAGCACCCTACTCATGAACACTGAAGCTTTCTTT. The rearrangement joins TRBV28 to TRBJ1-1; D not certain. This CDR3 spans 13 amino acids. Trimming stripped 7 bases from V and 0 bases from J, with 9 bases between. Per germline, CDR1 MDHEN and CDR2 SYDVKM.

This sequence joins TRBV7-2 and TRBJ2-1; 11 bases agree with TRBD2. With V trimmed by 1 base and J by 6 bases, 2 bases remained unmatched. This CDR3 has 15 amino acids. From germline, CDR1 is SGHTA and CDR2 FQGNSA. CDR3 residues: CASSLEGLAANEQFF. In nucleotides, the CDR3 is TGTGCCAGCAGCTTAGAGGGACTAGCGGCCAATGAGCAGTTCTTC.

This clone was counted a few times. The rearrangement links TRBV5-4 to TRBJ2-4, with 7 bases identical to TRBD1. The CDR3 spans 14 residues. V shed 4 bases and J 16 bases; nucleotides not matched to a gene: 17. Germline CDR1 SGHNT, CDR2 YYREEE (reference sequence). CDR3: CASSPASPGTVFYF. CDR3 coding DNA: TGTGCCAGCAGCCCGGCATCACCAGGGACAGTCTTTTACTTC.

This clone occurred many times. CDR3 DNA: TGCGCCAGCAGCCCAAGCGTCGGGGCGGTCCGAGAGACCCAGTACTTC. Translating it yields CASSPSVGAVRETQYF. This chain uses TRBV5-1 with TRBJ2-5; the D call may be TRBD1 or TRBD2 (5 bases each). Germline V lookup: CDR1 SGHRS, CDR2 YFSETQ. The CDR3 sequence is 16 residues long. Trimming took off 4 bases at V and 4 bases at J, with 20 bases between the two ends.

The chain recombines TRBV11-3 with TRBJ1-2; D is unresolved. Trimming removed 4 bases from V and 0 bases from J, with 6 bases in between. The CDR3 has 13 residues. The germline gives CDR1 SGHNT, CDR2 YENEEA. This CDR3 reads CASSSNPNYGYTF. The CDR3 region has the DNA TGTGCCAGCAGCTCGAACCCTAACTATGGCTACACCTTC. Combining the CDR3 with reference TRBV11-3 and TRBJ1-2 gives the whole variable domain EAGVVQSPRYKIIEKKQPVAFWCNPISGHNTLYWYLQNLGQGPELLIRYENEEAVDDSQLPKDRFSAERLKGVDSTLKIQPAELGDSAVYLCASSSNPNYGYTFGSGTRLTVV.